Shown below are 8 T cell receptor beta chains from a single sample sequenced in a study of blood T cell repertoires in COVID-19. Here immunoSEQ multiplex PCR was the method, and the copy in TCRdb shows in-frame clones only, minus some. The sample holds about 320,000 clones, 75% to 90% seen once. Source material: PBMCs or T cells enriched from blood (not recorded which). The receptors here all came from a woman aged 25 to 45 who had been exposed to COVID-19.

V usage is TRBV28 and J usage is TRBJ2-3; 8 nucleotides agree with TRBD2. Germline loops: CDR1 MDHEN, CDR2 SYDVKM. V lost 0 bases to trimming and J lost 5 bases; unmatched junction nucleotides: 7. This CDR3 is 16 amino acids long. CDR3 sequence reads: CASSLWSGSLLDTQYF. In DNA, the CDR3 is TGTGCCAGCAGTTTATGGAGCGGGAGTCTCCTAGATACGCAGTATTTT.

The chain is built from TRBV19 and TRBJ1-2, with TRBD1 matching over 8 bases. V was pared by 4 bases and J by 3 bases, with 4 bases of the junction left unmatched. CDR1 is LNHDA and CDR2 is SQIVND in the germline V gene (reference sequence). This CDR3 has 14 amino acids. Here the CDR3 reads CASSTDRGYYGYTF. CDR3 sequence (DNA): TGTGCCAGTAGTACCGACAGGGGATACTATGGCTACACCTTC.

This chain uses TRBV4-3 with TRBJ2-3; D is possibly TRBD2 (5 bases). The CDR3 is made up of 17 amino acids. V lost 1 base to trimming and J lost 0 bases, with 14 bases between them. Germline assignment: CDR1 LGHNA and CDR2 YSLEER. CDR3 DNA sequence: TGCGCCAGCAGCCAAGGCAACAGCGGACCTAGCACAGATACGCAGTATTTT. Translated: CASSQGNSGPSTDTQYF.

The V and J genes are TRBV28 and TRBJ1-1; possible D gene TRBD1, 5 bases. The CDR3 loop spans 16 amino acids. V shed 3 bases and J shed 1 base, with 15 bases lying between them. CDR1 and CDR2 (germline): MDHEN, SYDVKM. In nucleotides, the CDR3 is TGTGCCAGCAGTTTGGCAACGTACAGGACGAACACTGAAGCTTTCTTT. It specifies CASSLATYRTNTEAFF.

The chain carries TRBV6-2 or TRBV6-3 and TRBJ2-7; 11 nucleotides align to TRBD1. The CDR3 is 13 amino acids. Germline V lookup: CDR1 MNHEY, CDR2 SVGEGT. J gave up 6 bases and V 5 bases, and 3 bases lay outside the gene matches. The CDR3 nucleotides are TGTGCCAGCAGTATCGGGACAGGGGGCGAGCAGTACTTC. Translated, it gives CASSIGTGGEQYF.

This sequence joins TRBV12-3 or TRBV12-4 and TRBJ2-7; D unclear. V was cut by 6 bases and J by 5 bases, with 8 bases left in between. CDR3 length: 11 amino acids. CDR3 nucleotide sequence: TGTGCCAGCAGGGGCTGGGACGAGCAGTACTTC. This gives the protein CASRGWDEQYF.

There are many counts of this clone. The V and J genes are TRBV4-2 and TRBJ2-3, with TRBD2 matching over 7 bases. The CDR3 totals 15 residues. Germline V gene lookup returns CDR1 LGHNA and CDR2 YNFKEQ. Losses at the gene ends were 5 bases for V and 0 bases for J; bases not matched to a gene: 5. In nucleotides, the CDR3 is TGTGCCAGCAGCATACCTAGCGGTAGCACAGATACGCAGTATTTT. Amino acid sequence: CASSIPSGSTDTQYF.

This chain joins TRBV28 and TRBJ1-2, with D possibly TRBD1 on 6 matching bases. The CDR3 consists of 15 residues. Trimming pared 3 bases from V and 4 bases from J, leaving 15 bases between. The germline V gene has CDR1 MDHEN and CDR2 SYDVKM. CDR3 region: CASSFRTVLPYGYTF. CDR3 in DNA: TGTGCCAGCAGTTTTCGGACAGTCCTACCCTATGGCTACACCTTC.